Each of the 23 T cell receptor beta chains below was sequenced from the same sample in a study of blood T cell repertoires in COVID-19 (dated by TCRdb to the early 2020s). Library prep was done by the immunoSEQ multiplex PCR assay. The clones in this table, taken by TCRdb from immuneACCESS, are in-frame only. Not every clone is retained; where verified, under half of the shortfall comes from an unresolved V gene, and the cause of the rest is unknown. This sample comprises a few hundred thousand clones, nearly 90% of them detected only once. The ten largest clones represent around 16% of the sample. Sequencing was carried out using PBMCs or T cells enriched from blood (not recorded which). The receptors shown here come from a man aged 25 to 40 who had been exposed to COVID-19.

The chain employs TRBV29-1 and TRBJ1-3, with 9 bases matching TRBD1. Per germline, CDR1 SQVTM and CDR2 ANQGSEA. V dropped 7 bases and J dropped 4; count of bases not matched to a gene: 8. The CDR3 contains 14 residues. The DNA of the CDR3 is TGCAGCGCTGGTGTACAGGGGGCCGGAAACACCATATATTTT. This translates into CSAGVQGAGNTIYF.

This clone has more than one count but fewer than ten. The rearrangement uses TRBV14 and TRBJ1-2; 11 nucleotides match TRBD1. Germline V lookup: CDR1 SGHDN, CDR2 FVKESK. The CDR3 has 15 residues. V lost 4 bases and J lost 4; bases outside the gene matches: 5. In DNA, the CDR3 is TGTGCCAGCAGCCCCGGACAGGGGGCACTCTATGGCTACACCTTC. This gives the protein CASSPGQGALYGYTF.

The chain recombines TRBV5-6 with TRBJ1-4; D gene ambiguous. CDR1 is SGHDT, CDR2 YYEEEE, per germline. Trimming removed 4 bases from V and 11 bases from J, with 15 bases in between. The CDR3 runs 13 residues. The CDR3: CASSPSSRRKLFF. The DNA for the CDR3 is TGTGCCAGCAGCCCATCATCACGGAGGAAACTGTTTTTT.

The chain combines TRBV4-2 with TRBJ1-5; no clear D. Germline-derived CDR1 and CDR2 are LGHNA and YNFKEQ. Between the trimmed V and J ends, which lost 1 base and 2 bases, there was a span of 12 bases. The CDR3 is 16 amino acids. The DNA for the CDR3 is TGTGCCAGCAGCCAAGCGACGGGGAGAGGCAATCAGCCCCAGCATTTT. Its translation: CASSQATGRGNQPQHF.

The V gene is TRBV7-6, the J gene TRBJ1-5, with TRBD1 matching over 9 bases. J was trimmed by 7 bases and V by 1 base; bases with no gene match: 11. CDR3 length: 17 residues. CDR1 is SGHVS, CDR2 FNYEAQ, per germline. The CDR3 is CASSLGSGQGGGQPQHF. DNA for the CDR3: TGTGCCAGCAGCTTAGGGTCGGGACAGGGTGGCGGGCAGCCCCAGCATTTT.

The chain has TRBV30 and TRBJ1-2; D unclear. V dropped 5 bases and J dropped 3 bases, with 16 bases sitting between them. The CDR3 extends over 14 amino acids. CDR1 is GTSNPN and CDR2 is SVGIG in the germline V gene (reference sequence). This CDR3 reads CAWERVGSHYGYTF. The CDR3 coding sequence is TGTGCCTGGGAAAGGGTCGGGAGTCACTATGGCTACACCTTC. Full variable domain (outside the CDR3, taken from reference TRBV30 and TRBJ1-2): SQTIHQWPATLVQPVGSPLSLECTVEGTSNPNLYWYRQAAGRGLQLLFYSVGIGQISSEVPQNLSASRPQDRQFILSSKKLLLSDSGFYLCAWERVGSHYGYTFGSGTRLTVV.

The chain recombines TRBV11-2 with TRBJ1-6; possibly TRBD1 for D (5 bases). The CDR3 is 18 residues long. V lost 0 bases, J lost 9 bases, and 21 bases lay in between. The germline CDR1 and CDR2 sequences are SGHAT and FQNNGV. CDR3 coding DNA: TGTGCCAGCAGCTTAGATATAGAGGGACTCCGAAGAGGTTCACCCCTCCACTTT. Translated, it gives CASSLDIEGLRRGSPLHF.

This chain connects TRBV3-1 (or the pseudogene TRBV3-2) to TRBJ2-3; D not resolved. Germline loops: CDR1 LGHDT, CDR2 YNNKEL (reference sequence). This CDR3 is 13 amino acids long. Trimming removed 4 bases at V and 6 bases at J, with 11 bases between. CDR3 in amino acids: CASSLSFRDTQYF. CDR3 in DNA: TGTGCCAGCAGCCTTTCCTTTCGGGATACGCAGTATTTT.

This chain joins TRBV7-9 and TRBJ1-5; no reliable D call. The length of the CDR3 is 15 residues. The germline gives CDR1 SEHNR, CDR2 FQNEAQ (reference sequence). V shed 1 base and J shed 0 bases, with 7 bases lying between them. CDR3 loop: CASSLDTYSNQPQHF. DNA for the CDR3: TGTGCCAGCAGCTTAGACACGTATAGCAATCAGCCCCAGCATTTT. The whole variable domain, filled in from reference TRBV7-9 and TRBJ1-5, reads DTGVSQNPRHKITKRGQNVTFRCDPISEHNRLYWYRQTLGQGPEFLTYFQNEAQLEKSRLLSDRFSAERPKGSFSTLEIQRTEQGDSAMYLCASSLDTYSNQPQHFGDGTRLSIL.

This clone appeared a few times. The V gene is TRBV7-9, the J gene TRBJ2-2; D gene uncertain. V lost 5 bases and J 1 base, leaving 8 bases between the germline ends. CDR1 is SEHNR and CDR2 is FQNEAQ in the germline V gene (reference sequence). The CDR3 is made up of 14 amino acids. This chain's CDR3 is CASSARLNTGELFF. CDR3 bases: TGTGCCAGCAGCGCGCGATTGAACACCGGGGAGCTGTTTTTT.

V is TRBV14 and J is TRBJ1-6, with TRBD1 identical over 8 bases. The CDR3 loop spans 15 amino acids. V was pared by 3 bases and J by 7 bases, with 5 bases of the junction left unmatched. The germline gives CDR1 SGHDN, CDR2 FVKESK. The CDR3 loop reads CASSHGQGLNSPLHF. CDR3 nucleotide sequence: TGTGCCAGCAGCCACGGACAGGGTTTAAATTCACCCCTCCACTTT.

This chain joins TRBV5-4 and TRBJ2-2; the match to TRBD2 covers 9 bases. The V gene's germline CDR1 is SGHNT and CDR2 YYREEE (reference sequence). Unmatched junction bases numbered 10, after V lost 0 bases and J lost 7 bases. CDR3 length equals 17 residues. CDR3 protein: CASSLDGGGAVSGELFF. CDR3 sequence (DNA): TGTGCCAGCAGCTTGGACGGCGGGGGGGCCGTAAGCGGGGAGCTGTTTTTT.

The chain recombines TRBV2 with TRBJ1-5, with D perhaps TRBD1 (5 bases). The CDR3 extends over 15 amino acids. Germline V gene sequence: CDR1 SNHLY, CDR2 FYNNEI. The V end was cut by 5 bases, the J end by 0 bases, with 11 bases between. CDR3 nucleotide sequence: TGTGCCAGCAGTCTCGACAGCCATAGCAATCAGCCCCAGCATTTT. This sequence encodes CASSLDSHSNQPQHF.

This clone is a singleton in its sample. The chain is built from TRBV5-1 and TRBJ2-5; a weak D match, TRBD1 (6 bases). From germline, CDR1 is SGHRS and CDR2 YFSETQ. The CDR3 has 12 amino acids. V was cut by 6 bases and J by 5 bases, with 11 bases left in between. CDR3 protein: CASTRDRETQYF. CDR3 DNA: TGCGCCAGCACCCGAGACAGGGAGACCCAGTACTTC.

The chain couples TRBV29-1 to TRBJ1-4, with D perhaps matching TRBD1 (6 bases). V was trimmed by 5 bases and J by 10 bases, leaving 20 bases between them. From germline, CDR1 is SQVTM and CDR2 ANQGSEA. The CDR3 runs 14 residues. CDR3 nucleotides: TGCAGCGTTTTCACAGGGTCCGGCGGTGGAAAACTGTTTTTT. Amino acid sequence: CSVFTGSGGGKLFF.

V usage is TRBV12-3 or TRBV12-4 and J usage is TRBJ1-2; no clear D gene. V lost 2 bases, J lost 8 bases, and 9 bases lay in between. The CDR3 totals 12 residues. The CDR3 DNA follows: TGTGCCAGCAGTTTATTCTCGGGAGGCTACACCTTC. Amino acids: CASSLFSGGYTF.

The rearrangement uses TRBV18 and TRBJ1-4, with D possibly matching TRBD1 (5 bases). Deletions cut 1 base from V and 0 bases from J, with 12 bases between. The germline CDR1 and CDR2 sequences are KGHSH and LQKENI. The CDR3 extends over 17 amino acids. The CDR3 DNA reads as TGTGCCAGCTCACCACGACCCGGGACTGCAACTAATGAAAAACTGTTTTTT. Amino acid sequence: CASSPRPGTATNEKLFF.

This rearrangement joins TRBV19 to TRBJ1-4; the match to TRBD1 covers 7 bases. Per the germline V gene, CDR1 is LNHDA and CDR2 is SQIVND (reference sequence). The CDR3 contains 16 residues. V lost 4 bases to trimming and J lost 4 bases; unmatched junction nucleotides: 9. CDR3 nucleotides: TGTGCCAGTAGTACCCCAGGACAGGTCCTTAATGAAAAACTGTTTTTT. It encodes CASSTPGQVLNEKLFF.

This clone was recorded once. V gene TRBV28 combines with J gene TRBJ2-2; TRBD1 aligns across 8 bases. The junction had 1 base not matched to a gene; V was cut back by 3 bases and J by 1 base. The germline V gene encodes CDR1 MDHEN and CDR2 SYDVKM. The CDR3 sequence is 15 residues long. The CDR3 sequence: CASSLGTGNTGELFF. The CDR3 nucleotides are TGTGCCAGCAGTTTGGGGACAGGGAACACCGGGGAGCTGTTTTTT.

The rearrangement uses TRBV13 and TRBJ2-2, with D uncertain. The germline V and J ends were trimmed by 5 bases and 7 bases, with 11 bases remaining between them. The CDR3 has 13 amino acids. The V gene's germline CDR1 is PRHDT and CDR2 FYEKMQ (reference sequence). CDR3: CASSPHPGGELFF. The CDR3 DNA reads TGTGCCAGCAGCCCGCACCCGGGCGGGGAGCTGTTTTTT. Looking up the rest from reference TRBV13 and TRBJ2-2 gives the full variable domain: AAGVIQSPRHLIKEKRETATLKCYPIPRHDTVYWYQQGPGQDPQFLISFYEKMQSDKGSIPDRFSAQQFSDYHSELNMSSLELGDSALYFCASSPHPGGELFFGEGSRLTVL.

The chain employs TRBV7-9 and TRBJ1-4, with TRBD1 as a possible D gene (6 bases). Germline V gene data show CDR1 as SEHNR and CDR2 as FQNEAQ (reference sequence). The ends were cut back, 1 base at V and 8 bases at J, with 11 bases in the middle. This CDR3 is built from 14 residues. CDR3 protein: CASSLGGLSEKLFF. CDR3 nucleotide sequence: TGTGCCAGCAGCTTAGGGGGGCTATCAGAAAAACTGTTTTTT.

The rearrangement links TRBV5-8 to TRBJ2-5; 8 nucleotides align to TRBD1. V gave up 2 bases and J gave up 4 bases; unmatched junction bases: 7. The length of the CDR3 is 15 residues. Germline CDR1 reads SGHTS; CDR2 reads YDEGEE. The CDR3 reads CASSLRGDRGETQYF. The CDR3, as DNA: TGTGCCAGCAGCTTACGGGGTGACAGGGGAGAGACCCAGTACTTC.

This clone was seen repeatedly, ten times or more. The rearrangement uses TRBV5-1 and TRBJ2-4; D perhaps matches TRBD2 (5 bases). The germline V and J ends were trimmed by 1 base and 8 bases, with 13 bases remaining between them. The CDR3 sequence is 14 residues long. The germline V gene has CDR1 SGHRS and CDR2 YFSETQ. CDR3 sequence reads: CASSLRSGNDIQYF. For the CDR3, the DNA is TGCGCCAGCAGCTTGAGGTCGGGGAATGACATTCAGTACTTC.